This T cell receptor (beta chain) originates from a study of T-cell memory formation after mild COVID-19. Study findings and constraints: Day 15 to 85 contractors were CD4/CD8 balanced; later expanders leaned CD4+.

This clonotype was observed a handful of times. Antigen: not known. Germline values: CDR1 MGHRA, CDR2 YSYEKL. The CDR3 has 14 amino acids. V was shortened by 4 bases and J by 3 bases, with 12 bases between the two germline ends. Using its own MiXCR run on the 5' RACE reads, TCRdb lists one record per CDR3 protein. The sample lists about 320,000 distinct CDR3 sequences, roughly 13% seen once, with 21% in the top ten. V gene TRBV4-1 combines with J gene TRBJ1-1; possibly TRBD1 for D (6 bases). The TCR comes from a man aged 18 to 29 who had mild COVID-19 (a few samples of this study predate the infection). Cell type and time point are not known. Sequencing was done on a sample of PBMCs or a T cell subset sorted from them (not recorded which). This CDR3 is CASSRSGADTEAFF. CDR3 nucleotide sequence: TGCGCCAGCAGCCGGTCAGGGGCGGACACTGAAGCTTTCTTT.